This TCR beta chain was profiled in a study of early T cells in non-severe SARS-CoV-2 infection. Study-wide context: Chains from this unsorted whole-blood bulk RNA could not be paired.

Individually, cDNA molecules had unique molecular identifiers attached to them. TCRdb reanalysed the 5' RACE reads using MiXCR and keeps one entry per CDR3 protein. The sample lists 74,000 or so distinct CDR3 sequences; about 13% were seen once. Points on this clonotype: Its target is unknown.

Study outcomes and limitations: The matching step, a VDJdb search, favored anti-spike CD8 responses and missed private and CD4 specificities.

The TCR originated in an adult who was a healthcare worker with PCR-confirmed SARS-CoV-2 infection or an uninfected control (not recorded which). Sequenced input: whole blood.

The CDR3 spells CASSLSTSSGSIYNEQFF. The CDR3 region has the DNA TGTGCCAGCAGTTTATCGACGTCTAGCGGGAGTATCTACAATGAGCAGTTCTTC. The genes are TRBV27 and TRBJ2-1; 10 nucleotides match TRBD2. V trimming: 0 bases; J trimming: 3 bases; junction bases outside the gene matches: 8. Germline V gene lookup returns CDR1 MNHEY and CDR2 SMNVEV (reference sequence). The CDR3 loop spans 18 amino acids.